Following are 13 T cell receptor beta chains from one sample sequenced in a study of post-analysis software for immune sequencing data. Study results and caveats: Patients showed TRBV5-6, TRBV5-1 and TRBV20-1 among five TRBV segments more frequent than in controls.

Their target antigens are unknown. The authors incorporated unique molecular identifiers into the TCR beta cDNA libraries. Using its own MiXCR run on the PCR reads, TCRdb lists one record per CDR3 protein. This table holds over 300,000 distinct CDR3 sequences, less than 40% found once. Sequencing was performed on blood. Every receptor here comes from a girl under 18 with multiple sclerosis.

This clonotype was detected a few times. The gene calls are TRBV25-1 and TRBJ2-4, with 9 bases aligning to TRBD1. The J call could be wrong; TRBJ2-7 is a better fit for the DNA end. CDR3 length equals 16 residues. Germline V lookup: CDR1 MGHDK, CDR2 SYGVNS. The CDR3 DNA reads as TGTGCCAGCAGTGAAATCGTACCGGGACAGGGCTACGAGCAGTACTTC. As protein: CASSEIVPGQGYEQYF.

This clonotype has more than one count but fewer than ten. The chain has TRBV6-6 and TRBJ2-5, with D perhaps matching TRBD1 or TRBD2 (7 bases each). CDR3 size: 15 residues. Germline CDR1 MNHNY, CDR2 SVGAGI (reference sequence). V lost 5 bases, J lost 4 bases, and 17 bases lay in between. The CDR3 coding sequence is TGTGCCAGCAGTCTGGGGGGGACAGTCCTAGAGACCCAGTACTTC. This translates into CASSLGGTVLETQYF.

This clonotype came up a few times. The chain has TRBV10-3 and TRBJ1-2; unclear D gene. Deletions cut 4 bases from V and 8 bases from J, with 17 bases between. Germline loops: CDR1 ENHRY, CDR2 SYGVKD. CDR3 length: 14 residues. The CDR3 loop is CAISVEGGYGGYTF. The CDR3 DNA sequence: TGTGCCATCAGTGTGGAGGGTGGCTATGGAGGCTACACCTTC.

Only a few counts were recorded for this clonotype. The chain has TRBV5-5 and TRBJ2-7; TRBD1 might be the D (6 bases). This CDR3 has 17 residues. V lost 2 bases and J 0 bases, leaving 18 bases between the germline ends. Germline CDR1 is SGHKS and CDR2 is YYEKEE (reference sequence). CDR3 region: CASSFSMTGDSSYEQYF. Here the CDR3 DNA reads TGTGCCAGCAGCTTTTCCATGACAGGCGATAGCTCCTACGAGCAGTACTTC.

A remark on this clonotype: Given a much more abundant clone one base away, this may be a read error. The CDR3 is CAGSQIGANEKLFF. Written as DNA, the CDR3 is TGCGCCGGCAGTCAAATTGGAGCTAATGAAAAACTGTTTTTT. This chain uses TRBV5-1 with TRBJ1-4; D not resolved. The CDR3 is made up of 14 amino acids. CDR1 is SGHRS and CDR2 is YFSETQ in the germline V gene.

This clonotype showed up many times. The V gene is TRBV7-2, the J gene TRBJ1-4; D perhaps matches TRBD1 (6 bases). The germline V gene has CDR1 SGHTA and CDR2 FQGNSA. Trimming took off 4 bases at V and 8 bases at J, with 17 bases between the two ends. The CDR3 spans 15 residues. CDR3 residues: CASSSGGAGGEKLFF. In DNA, the CDR3 is TGTGCCAGCAGCTCCGGGGGGGCCGGCGGGGAAAAACTGTTTTTT.

This sequence joins TRBV7-9 and TRBJ2-5; D unresolved. The J call may not be correct, given that the DNA end is closer to TRBJ2-7. The length of the CDR3 is 13 residues. Germline CDR1 SEHNR, CDR2 FQNEAQ (reference sequence). The CDR3 is CASSFSFKNEQYF. In nucleotides, the CDR3 is TGTGCCAGCAGCTTTAGTTTCAAGAACGAGCAGTACTTC.

The sample holds a few counts of this clonotype. The chain links TRBV29-1 to TRBJ1-2; TRBD1 is a possible D gene (5 bases). This CDR3 spans 13 amino acids. Germline V gene data show CDR1 as SQVTM and CDR2 as ANQGSEA. Trimming cost V 4 bases and J 4 bases, with 13 bases left between them. The CDR3: CSVVGGEIYGYTF. CDR3 in DNA: TGCAGCGTTGTTGGGGGGGAGATCTATGGCTACACCTTC.

The chain recombines TRBV7-2 with TRBJ2-7; D is possibly TRBD2 (5 bases). Germline V lookup: CDR1 SGHTA, CDR2 FQGNSA. V was trimmed by 1 base and J by 6 bases, leaving 13 bases between them. The CDR3 has 14 amino acids. The CDR3: CASSLEGGIGEQYF. The CDR3 DNA follows: TGTGCCAGCAGCTTAGAAGGAGGTATCGGCGAGCAGTACTTC.

The chain combines TRBV9 with TRBJ2-2; TRBD1 agrees at 8 bases. CDR3 size: 17 residues. V shed 3 bases, J shed 2 bases, and the junction held 9 bases outside the gene matches. The germline V gene has CDR1 SGDLS and CDR2 YYNGEE. The CDR3 sequence: CASSASRDRRNTGELFF. The CDR3 nucleotides are TGTGCCAGCAGCGCCTCCCGGGACAGGCGTAACACCGGGGAGCTGTTTTTT.

The rearrangement joins TRBV2 to TRBJ2-5; D is perhaps TRBD2 (6 bases). The J call may be wrong; the DNA end is better matched by TRBJ2-7. From germline, CDR1 is SNHLY and CDR2 FYNNEI. CDR3 length: 14 residues. The CDR3 loop is CASRGGITGSEQYF. The CDR3 DNA reads as TGTGCCAGCAGGGGGGGAATCACGGGTTCCGAGCAGTACTTC.

The sample holds a few counts of this clonotype. J is TRBJ2-5 and V is TRBV7-2; D tentatively reads TRBD1 or TRBD2 (5 bases each). Germline V CDR1 and CDR2: SGHTA, FQGNSA. The CDR3 has 16 residues. Trimming stripped 5 bases from V and 4 bases from J, with 20 bases between. For the CDR3, the DNA is TGTGCCAGCAGCCCGTCAACCGGCCTTGGGGGAGAGACCCAGTACTTC. This gives the protein CASSPSTGLGGETQYF. Full variable domain (rest looked up from reference TRBV7-2 and TRBJ2-5): GAGVSQSPSNKVTEKGKDVELRCDPISGHTALYWYRQSLGQGLEFLIYFQGNSAPDKSGLPSDRFSAERTGGSVSTLTIQRTQQEDSAVYLCASSPSTGLGGETQYFGPGTRLLVL.

The rearrangement joins TRBV29-1 to TRBJ2-3, with D maybe TRBD2 (6 bases). The CDR3 is made up of 13 amino acids. Trimming took off 1 base at V and 6 bases at J, with 11 bases between the two ends. Germline values: CDR1 SQVTM, CDR2 ANQGSEA. CDR3 protein: CSVEVDRGDTQYF. The CDR3 DNA is TGCAGCGTTGAAGTTGATCGGGGGGATACGCAGTATTTT.